This TCR beta chain stems from a study of blood T cell repertoires in COVID-19 (dated by TCRdb to about 2020). For the study in its entirety: Samples from collaborators originated in the United States, Italy and Spain and spanned both the acute and convalescent phases of COVID-19. A freely available public database, intended as a resource for researchers studying the immune response to SARS-CoV-2, is where the repertoires were released. Where available, HLA class I and class II types were obtained from metadata supplied by the sample provider rather than from assay-based typing. The material from the prospective study consisted of cDNA or gDNA derived from T cells, B-cell-depleted T cells, or PBMCs. The dataset comprised deeply sampled blood TCRbeta repertoires from subjects exposed to, actively infected with, or recovered from COVID-19. The samples were drawn from the first 160 participants of the ongoing ImmuneRACE study and from 950 to 1,500 subjects provided by 6 global collaborators. Sample metadata almost always included a de-identified subject ID, COVID-19 status, age in years and sex. Overall study outcomes, separate from this receptor: Clinical and demographic metadata were provided uncurated, with the amount varying by source and participant.

Participants in the prospective study were aged 18 to 89 years, lived in about two dozen United States geographic areas, and enrolled through a virtual design. Cohort assignment in the prospective study relied on participant-reported clinical history from a screening survey and a study questionnaire. Exposed participants had been in contact with someone with a PCR-confirmed or clinician-diagnosed COVID-19 case within 2 weeks of study entry. In the prospective study, mobile phlebotomists collected whole blood, serum and a nasopharyngeal or oropharyngeal swab from each participant. Additional blood draws and questionnaires over an approximately two-month period could optionally be provided by prospective study participants. Blood samples from the prospective study were shipped frozen or at room temperature prior to DNA extraction. TCRbeta CDR3 regions were amplified from genomic DNA by means of the immunoSEQ Assay, a bias-controlled multiplex PCR. The authors processed their data as follows. Within the assay, amplification of reference gene primers was used to estimate how many nucleated cells each sample contained. To quantify the absolute abundance of each unique TCRbeta CDR3 rearrangement, sequence reads were collapsed and filtered. For each sample, productive Simpson clonality was calculated as the square root of Simpson's diversity index over productive rearrangements. Sourced from immuneACCESS, this table was stored by TCRdb with only in-frame sequences that have V and J called. A share of the clones is absent; for the studies checked, an unresolved V gene accounts for under half, and the remainder has no known explanation. Clone size and V and J calls were adopted from that table, with D and trimming inferred from the DNA. The sample table contains under 400,000 clones; only one count was recorded for 88% of them. The top ten clones comprise approximately 1% of the sample.

To note about this clone: The antigen it recognizes is unknown. Qualities for individual bases were not recorded, and no much larger clone is one base off.

The sample taken for sequencing was PBMCs or T cells enriched from blood (not recorded which). The source is a woman aged 25 to 39 who had been exposed to COVID-19.

The CDR3 sequence is CASSSRTAYPSYEQYF. The DNA reads as follows: TGTGCCAGCAGCTCGCGGACAGCTTACCCTTCCTACGAGCAGTACTTC. The sequence links TRBV11-3 to TRBJ2-7; perhaps TRBD1 is the D gene, with 6 bases matching. The CDR1 and CDR2 encoded by the germline V gene are SGHNT and YENEEA. Measured from the cysteine to the phenylalanine, the CDR3 is 16 residues long. Only CDR3 DNA remains: 48 bases, in frame from the first base. V and J are truncated by 4 bases and 1 base respectively, leaving an intervening sequence of 17 bases.